These 18 T cell receptor beta chains were all obtained from the same sample, sequenced in a study of cytomegalovirus exposure and HLA in healthy donors. PCR employed 60 Vbeta and 13 Jbeta primers. The table came from immunoSEQ multiplex PCR; TCRdb's copy has only in-frame clones and leaves some out. Of about 77,000 clones in the sample, roughly 78% were seen once. Source material: PBMCs. Receptors originate from a man in his forties in good health and CMV-seronegative.

The chain combines TRBV7-3 with TRBJ2-5; 8 bases are a match to TRBD2. After removal of 5 bases from V and 2 bases from J, the junction contained 10 bases not matched to a gene. The CDR3 is 16 amino acids. Germline CDR1 and CDR2: SGHTA and FQGTGA. CDR3 nucleotide sequence: TGTGCCAGCAGCCCCCCCGATAGCGGGGCTCAAGAGACCCAGTACTTC. Residues: CASSPPDSGAQETQYF.

V gene TRBV6-5 combines with J gene TRBJ1-5, with a weak D call TRBD1 (5 bases). Trimming shortened V by 4 bases and J by 5 bases, and 12 bases separated the two germline ends. This CDR3 has 14 residues. Germline CDR1 reads MNHEY; CDR2 reads SVGAGI. In DNA form, the CDR3 reads TGTGCCAGCAGTTTGGGGCAGGGTGATCAGCCCCAGCATTTT. Protein: CASSLGQGDQPQHF.

The chain uses TRBV13 and TRBJ2-3; TRBD2 is a possible D gene (5 bases). The V end lost 6 bases, the J end lost 1 base, and 5 bases lay between the germline ends. The CDR3 totals 12 residues. Germline lookup yields CDR1 PRHDT and CDR2 FYEKMQ (reference sequence). The CDR3 sequence is CASRGGTDTQYF. DNA of the CDR3: TGTGCCAGCAGGGGAGGCACAGATACGCAGTATTTT.

V usage is TRBV4-3 and J usage is TRBJ2-1; 11 bases are shared with TRBD2. Trimming removed 3 bases from V and 6 bases from J; junction bases left unmatched: 4. Germline V lookup: CDR1 LGHNA, CDR2 YSLEER. The CDR3 runs to 15 residues. The CDR3 region is CASSHVTSGINEQFF. The CDR3 DNA is TGCGCCAGCAGCCACGTGACTAGCGGGATCAATGAGCAGTTCTTC.

J is TRBJ2-3 and V is TRBV7-2; possible D gene TRBD2, 6 bases. V was clipped by 0 bases and J by 5 bases, with 15 bases between them. The CDR3 contains 16 residues. CDR1 and CDR2 from the germline V gene are SGHTA and FQGNSA. The CDR3 reads CASSLAPSVGGDTQYF. The CDR3 nucleotides are TGTGCCAGCAGCTTAGCGCCTTCGGTGGGGGGAGATACGCAGTATTTT. Using reference TRBV7-2 and TRBJ2-3 for the parts outside the CDR3, the full variable domain is GAGVSQSPSNKVTEKGKDVELRCDPISGHTALYWYRQSLGQGLEFLIYFQGNSAPDKSGLPSDRFSAERTGGSVSTLTIQRTQQEDSAVYLCASSLAPSVGGDTQYFGPGTRLTVL.

CDR3 nucleotide sequence: TGTGCCAGCAGTCAGGGACAGGGGGCGCAAACTAATGAAAAACTGTTTTTT. This codes for CASSQGQGAQTNEKLFF. The rearrangement joins TRBV27 to TRBJ1-4, with 12 bases that match TRBD1. V lost 5 bases and J lost 1; bases outside the gene matches: 5. CDR1 is MNHEY and CDR2 is SMNVEV in the germline V gene (reference sequence). This CDR3 comprises 17 residues.

The chain joins TRBV11-3 to TRBJ2-2, with 7 bases aligning to TRBD1. CDR3 length: 13 residues. Germline CDR1 reads SGHNT; CDR2 reads YENEEA. V shed 5 bases, J shed 7 bases, and the junction held 4 bases outside the gene matches. CDR3 bases: TGTGCCAGCAGCCCTACAGGGGTCGGGGAGCTGTTTTTT. Protein product: CASSPTGVGELFF.

V usage is TRBV15 and J usage is TRBJ1-5; no definite D call. Per germline, CDR1 LNHNV and CDR2 YYDKDF (reference sequence). V was pared by 0 bases and J by 6 bases, with 15 bases between. This CDR3 is built from 16 residues. In DNA, the CDR3 is TGTGCCACCAGCAGAGATGGGAGCGGATTCGGTCAGCCCCAGCATTTT. This gives the protein CATSRDGSGFGQPQHF.

This clone was seen once. This chain uses TRBV19 with TRBJ1-1; D may be TRBD1 (5 bases). The germline V and J ends were trimmed by 8 bases and 6 bases, with 22 bases remaining between them. CDR3 length: 15 residues. CDR1 and CDR2 (germline): LNHDA, SQIVND (reference sequence). The DNA of the CDR3 is TGTGCCAGTGCCTTGTTGGGGCCACAAAGTCCTGAAGCTTTCTTT. Its protein is CASALLGPQSPEAFF.

The chain employs TRBV14 and TRBJ2-7; the match to TRBD2 covers 7 bases. The CDR3 has 16 residues. V was clipped by 4 bases and J by 4 bases; unmatched bases: 13. Germline CDR1 is SGHDN and CDR2 is FVKESK. In DNA, the CDR3 is TGTGCCAGCAGCCCGGGGGGTGCCACTTTTTATTACGAGCAGTACTTC. It yields the protein CASSPGGATFYYEQYF.

This chain joins TRBV5-4 and TRBJ1-1; 7 bases agree with TRBD1. After removal of 4 bases from V and 11 bases from J, the junction contained 11 bases not matched to a gene. Looked up from germline, CDR1 is SGHNT and CDR2 is YYREEE (reference sequence). The CDR3 extends over 13 amino acids. CDR3 DNA: TGTGCCAGCAGCCCAACAGGGGTAGATCGGGCTTTCTTT. Amino acids: CASSPTGVDRAFF.

This clone was counted a single time. V is TRBV2 and J is TRBJ2-1; 9 bases map to TRBD2. From germline, CDR1 is SNHLY and CDR2 FYNNEI. This CDR3 is 12 amino acids long. J lost 15 bases, V lost 6 bases, and 9 bases had no gene match. The CDR3 region is CASSATSGRRFF. The CDR3 DNA is TGTGCCAGCAGCGCGACTAGCGGAAGGCGGTTCTTC.

The V gene is TRBV5-4, the J gene TRBJ2-7; TRBD2 aligns across 13 bases. Germline V gives CDR1 SGHNT, CDR2 YYREEE (reference sequence). V gave up 4 bases and J gave up 4 bases; unmatched junction bases: 8. The CDR3 covers 16 residues. The CDR3 DNA follows: TGTGCCAGCAGCCCAACCGGGACTAGCGGGAAGTACGAGCAGTACTTC. Translated, it gives CASSPTGTSGKYEQYF.

The genes are TRBV30 and TRBJ1-5, with no clear D. This CDR3 has 14 amino acids. CDR1 and CDR2 (germline): GTSNPN, SVGIG (reference sequence). Trimming left V 3 bases short and J 2 bases short, with 11 bases between. The CDR3, as DNA: TGTGCCTGGAGCCCGGGTCTGGGCAATCAGCCCCAGCATTTT. Protein product: CAWSPGLGNQPQHF.

The V and J genes are TRBV6-5 and TRBJ2-7; maybe TRBD2 (6 bases). Germline V gene data show CDR1 as MNHEY and CDR2 as SVGAGI. V shed 7 bases and J shed 0 bases, with 13 bases lying between them. This CDR3 spans 14 amino acids. The DNA of the CDR3 is TGTGCCAGCAAGGAGGGCAGGAGCTCCTACGAGCAGTACTTC. This gives the protein CASKEGRSSYEQYF.

This clone showed up just once. The J gene is TRBJ1-1, the V gene TRBV19; TRBD1 agrees at 9 bases. The V gene's germline CDR1 is LNHDA and CDR2 SQIVND (reference sequence). The CDR3 runs 16 residues. After removal of 5 bases from V and 0 bases from J, the junction contained 7 bases not matched to a gene. CDR3 residues: CASSVRTGAVNTEAFF. CDR3 sequence (DNA): TGTGCCAGTAGTGTAAGGACAGGGGCGGTGAACACTGAAGCTTTCTTT.

V and J are TRBV7-2 and TRBJ1-3; 10 bases are shared with TRBD1. With 1 base clipped from V and 8 bases from J, the junction kept 8 bases outside the gene matches. Germline loops: CDR1 SGHTA, CDR2 FQGNSA. CDR3 length: 16 amino acids. The CDR3 DNA sequence: TGTGCCAGCAGCTTAGACCGACAGGGGGCCCGGGACACCATATATTTT. It encodes CASSLDRQGARDTIYF.

This chain connects TRBV7-2 to TRBJ1-1, with D possibly being TRBD1 (5 bases). V dropped 6 bases and J dropped 3 bases, with 11 bases sitting between them. Germline V gives CDR1 SGHTA, CDR2 FQGNSA. The CDR3 runs 13 residues. CDR3 sequence reads: CASSRTGYTEAFF. DNA for the CDR3: TGTGCCAGCAGTCGAACAGGTTACACTGAAGCTTTCTTT. The full variable domain, completed using reference TRBV7-2 and TRBJ1-1, is GAGVSQSPSNKVTEKGKDVELRCDPISGHTALYWYRQSLGQGLEFLIYFQGNSAPDKSGLPSDRFSAERTGGSVSTLTIQRTQQEDSAVYLCASSRTGYTEAFFGQGTRLTVV.